The clone carrying this T cell receptor (beta chain) was seen at least ten times. This entry comes from a study of breast tumors, draining lymph nodes, adjacent tissues. The V gene's germline CDR1 is MNHNS and CDR2 SASEGT. The CDR3 is 13 residues long. Trimming removed 10 bases at V and 2 bases at J, with 14 bases between. Samples came from axillary lymph nodes draining the breast cancer. Each CDR3 protein gets one entry after TCRdb re-called the multiplex PCR reads with MiXCR. In the table there are around 230,000 distinct CDR3 sequences, less than 45% of which are singletons. The gene calls are TRBV6-1 and TRBJ1-2; tentatively, D is TRBD1 (6 bases). Sample: axillary lymph node tissue. The receptor was isolated from a female donor with breast cancer. Some clones in this sample may be carry-over from other donors' samples. CDR3 nucleotide sequence: TGTGCCATCCCCGGGGGGGCCAACTATGGCTACACCTTC. Its translation: CAIPGGANYGYTF.